Below are 6 T cell receptor beta chains sequenced from a single sample in a study of Graves' ophthalmopathy and Graves' hyperthyroidism. Amplified material comprised TCR beta CDR3 regions derived from RNA transcripts. An opening RT-PCR round employed HTBI primers and preceded a second-round multiplex PCR. MiXCR, run by TCRdb on the multiplex PCR reads, gives a single entry per CDR3 protein. The profile shows under 350,000 distinct CDR3 sequences, roughly 16% of them singletons. Sequences were obtained from peripheral blood. The receptor source for this set is an adult man with Graves' ophthalmopathy.

This clonotype was detected many times. The V gene is TRBV28, the J gene TRBJ1-6; no definite D call. CDR3 length: 14 amino acids. Germline lookup yields CDR1 MDHEN and CDR2 SYDVKM. Trimming took 3 bases from V and 2 from J, leaving 5 bases between them. The DNA for the CDR3 is TGTGCCAGCAGTTTTGTAGCCTATAATTCACCCCTCCACTTT. Translating it yields CASSFVAYNSPLHF. The variable domain in full, completed from reference TRBV28 and TRBJ1-6, reads DVKVTQSSRYLVKRTGEKVFLECVQDMDHENMFWYRQDPGLGLRLIYFSYDVKMKEKGDIPEGYSVSREKKERFSLILESASTNQTSMYLCASSFVAYNSPLHFGNGTRLTVT.

There are many counts of this clonotype. The gene calls are TRBV18 and TRBJ1-5, with unresolved D. V was shortened by 5 bases and J by 9 bases, with 14 bases between the two germline ends. Looked up from germline, CDR1 is KGHSH and CDR2 is LQKENI. CDR3 length equals 13 residues. The CDR3 bases are TGTGCCAGCTCAACCGACGGTCTCGGGCCCCAGCATTTT. Protein sequence: CASSTDGLGPQHF.

This clonotype was seen many times. V is TRBV19 and J is TRBJ2-5, with D possibly called TRBD1 or TRBD2 (6 bases each). The germline gives CDR1 LNHDA, CDR2 SQIVND (reference sequence). The V end lost 8 bases, the J end lost 2 bases, and 12 bases lay between the germline ends. CDR3 size: 13 residues. The CDR3 coding sequence is TGTGCCAGTGGAGGAGGGGGGCAAGAGACCCAGTACTTC. Encoded protein: CASGGGGQETQYF.

There are many counts of this clonotype. This sequence joins TRBV20-1 and TRBJ2-5, with D possibly being TRBD1 (5 bases). This CDR3 is 13 amino acids long. Per germline, CDR1 DFQATT and CDR2 SNEGSKA (reference sequence). The ends were cut back, 3 bases at V and 2 bases at J, with 10 bases in the middle. CDR3 nucleotide sequence: TGCAGTGCTAGGGGCACAGGACAAGAGACCCAGTACTTC. It specifies CSARGTGQETQYF.

This clonotype was seen many times. CDR3 DNA: TGTGCCAGCAGTCCGGGAGGCTATAATTCACCCCTCCACTTT. Its translation: CASSPGGYNSPLHF. The gene calls are TRBV6-5 and TRBJ1-6, with unresolved D. The CDR3 loop spans 14 amino acids. V was clipped by 5 bases and J by 3 bases, with 8 bases between them. CDR1 is MNHEY, CDR2 SVGAGI, per germline.

Many counts were recorded for this clonotype. This chain links TRBV18 with TRBJ1-1; D not certain. CDR1 is KGHSH and CDR2 is LQKENI in the germline V gene. Trimming took off 2 bases at V and 3 bases at J, with 7 bases between the two ends. The CDR3 loop spans 13 amino acids. The CDR3 DNA follows: TGTGCCAGCTCACCAGGGTCGGACACTGAAGCTTTCTTT. Translating it yields CASSPGSDTEAFF.